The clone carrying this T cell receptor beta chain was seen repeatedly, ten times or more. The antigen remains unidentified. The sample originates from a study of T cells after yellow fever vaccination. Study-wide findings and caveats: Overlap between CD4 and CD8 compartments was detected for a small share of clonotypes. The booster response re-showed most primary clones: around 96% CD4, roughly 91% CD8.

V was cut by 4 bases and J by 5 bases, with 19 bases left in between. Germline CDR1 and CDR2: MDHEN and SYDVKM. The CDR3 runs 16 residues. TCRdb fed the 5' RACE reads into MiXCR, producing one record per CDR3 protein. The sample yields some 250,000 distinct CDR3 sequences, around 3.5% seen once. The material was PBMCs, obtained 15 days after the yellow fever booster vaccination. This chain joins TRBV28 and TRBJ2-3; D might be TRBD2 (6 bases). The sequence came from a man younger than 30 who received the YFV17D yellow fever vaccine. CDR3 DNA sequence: TGTGCCAGCAGTTCCGAAGGCATTCGGCGGGAAGATACGCAGTATTTT. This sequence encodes CASSSEGIRREDTQYF.